This TCR beta chain was recovered during a study of blood T cell repertoires in COVID-19. Across the whole study: Samples representing acute and convalescent COVID-19 were sourced from the United States, Italy and Spain. The analysed material was cDNA or gDNA that came from T cells, B-cell-depleted T cells, or PBMCs.

The V end lost 6 bases, the J end lost 0 bases, and 11 bases lay between the germline ends. Germline CDR1 ENHRY, CDR2 SYGVKD. This CDR3 comprises 14 residues. Using immunoSEQ multiplex PCR, the repertoire was profiled, and TCRdb retains in-frame clones only, with some absent. The data show around 160,000 clones, with approximately 80% seen just once and roughly a tenth held by the top ten. Sequenced material: peripheral blood. This TCR derives from a human donor in a cohort sampled during active COVID-19. The V and J genes are TRBV10-3 and TRBJ1-2; unclear D gene. CDR3 bases: TGTGCCATCAGGAGAGAAAATTCTAACTATGGCTACACCTTC. Translation: CAIRRENSNYGYTF.